Shown below are 14 T cell receptor beta chains from a single sample sequenced in a study of T cells in Graves' hyperthyroidism and ophthalmopathy. Amplification of TCR beta CDR3 regions used RNA as the template. Carried out on the TCR CDR3, a first-round RT-PCR used the HTBI primer set. TCRdb analysed the multiplex PCR reads with MiXCR anew, one entry per CDR3 protein. The sample yields about 400,000 distinct CDR3 sequences, around 16% seen once. Sequencing was done on a sample of blood. Receptors were obtained from a woman under 30 with Graves' hyperthyroidism.

This clonotype was counted ten times or more. V usage is TRBV11-2 and J usage is TRBJ1-5; D gene ambiguous. Germline values: CDR1 SGHAT, CDR2 FQNNGV. The CDR3 consists of 12 residues. V shed 2 bases and J shed 7 bases, with 6 bases lying between them. The CDR3 region has the DNA TGTGCCAGCAGCTTACCAGACCAGCCCCAGCATTTT. It translates to CASSLPDQPQHF.

This clonotype was detected many times. This rearrangement joins TRBV29-1 to TRBJ2-3; 9 nucleotides align to TRBD1. After removal of 4 bases from V and 4 bases from J, the junction contained 6 bases not matched to a gene. CDR1 is SQVTM, CDR2 ANQGSEA, per germline. The CDR3 sequence is 14 residues long. CDR3 residues: CSVAGQGVPDTQYF. The CDR3 region has the DNA TGCAGCGTTGCGGGACAGGGCGTCCCAGATACGCAGTATTTT.

This clonotype was picked up a small number of times. The V and J genes are TRBV3-1 and TRBJ2-5; 8 nucleotides align to TRBD1. Germline CDR1 is LGHDT and CDR2 is YNNKEL (reference sequence). V lost 1 base to trimming and J lost 4 bases; unmatched junction nucleotides: 8. The CDR3 length is 16 residues. In DNA form, the CDR3 reads TGTGCCAGCAGCCAAGTCGGAACAGGGGGAAGAGAGACCCAGTACTTC. It encodes CASSQVGTGGRETQYF.

This clonotype has a count of ten or more. V and J are TRBV20-1 and TRBJ2-1; 9 bases fit TRBD1. Germline CDR1 and CDR2: DFQATT and SNEGSKA (reference sequence). CDR3 length equals 15 residues. The V gene end was trimmed by 5 bases and the J gene end by 6 bases; junction bases not matched to a gene: 11. The CDR3 DNA sequence: TGCAGTGCTGGGAGCCGGGACAGGGTACGCAATGAGCAGTTCTTC. It is translated as CSAGSRDRVRNEQFF.

The rearrangement links TRBV5-1 to TRBJ2-3; 9 positions match TRBD2. This CDR3 has 13 amino acids. V dropped 4 bases and J dropped 13; count of bases not matched to a gene: 10. The germline gives CDR1 SGHRS, CDR2 YFSETQ. Here the CDR3 DNA reads TGCGCCAGCAGCCCCCGCTGGCGGGAGGGGGAGTATTTT. Encoded protein: CASSPRWREGEYF.

Many counts were recorded for this clonotype. This sequence joins TRBV12-3 or TRBV12-4 and TRBJ2-7, with no clear D. This CDR3 region has 14 residues. Trimming stripped 6 bases from V and 0 bases from J, with 12 bases between. This CDR3 reads CASSPMEASYEQYF. The CDR3 nucleotides read TGTGCCAGCAGCCCGATGGAAGCCTCCTACGAGCAGTACTTC.

This clonotype was seen at least ten times. This chain joins TRBV3-1 and TRBJ2-3; 8 bases agree with TRBD1. This CDR3 contains 14 residues. V gave up 4 bases and J gave up 8 bases; unmatched junction bases: 8. The germline CDR1 and CDR2 sequences are LGHDT and YNNKEL (reference sequence). Here the CDR3 DNA reads TGTGCCAGCAGCCTTAGACAGGGGATAGCTACGCAGTATTTT. The encoded protein is CASSLRQGIATQYF.

This clonotype has ten or more counts. The chain links TRBV20-1 to TRBJ2-7, with 8 nucleotides matching TRBD2. CDR1 is DFQATT, CDR2 SNEGSKA, per germline (reference sequence). J lost 4 bases, V lost 4 bases, and 12 bases had no gene match. The CDR3 runs to 15 residues. The CDR3 nucleotides read TGCAGTGCTAATGCCGGGACTAGATGGGCGTACGAGCAGTACTTC. Its translation: CSANAGTRWAYEQYF.

Concerning this clonotype: Possible read error: a much larger clone is one base away. This chain connects TRBV6-5 to TRBJ1-2, with D unresolved. The ends were cut back, 4 bases at V and 7 bases at J, with 16 bases in the middle. The CDR3 is 14 amino acids. Looked up from germline, CDR1 is MNHEY and CDR2 is SVGAGI. The CDR3 bases are TGTGCCAGCAGTTGCTCCGGCCCGGACCCTGGCTACACCTTC. Its translation: CASSCSGPDPGYTF.

The genes are TRBV5-5 and TRBJ1-4; TRBD1 aligns across 7 bases. V gave up 0 bases and J gave up 8 bases; unmatched junction bases: 7. CDR3 size: 15 residues. Germline CDR1 reads SGHKS; CDR2 reads YYEKEE (reference sequence). The CDR3 is CASSLARQGREKLFF. Here the CDR3 DNA reads TGTGCCAGCAGCTTGGCCAGACAGGGTCGGGAAAAACTGTTTTTT.

The CDR3 is CASSLDPQGREQYF. The CDR3 nucleotides are TGCGCCAGCAGCTTGGATCCCCAGGGGCGCGAGCAGTACTTC. The rearrangement links TRBV5-1 to TRBJ2-7, with D possibly being TRBD1 (6 bases). The V gene lost 0 bases and the J gene lost 6 bases, with 13 bases spanning the gap. The germline V gene has CDR1 SGHRS and CDR2 YFSETQ. The CDR3 runs to 14 residues.

This clonotype appeared many times. The chain uses TRBV20-1 and TRBJ2-1; 13 nucleotides match TRBD2. Germline CDR1 DFQATT, CDR2 SNEGSKA (reference sequence). The V gene end was trimmed by 5 bases and the J gene end by 4 bases; junction bases not matched to a gene: 2. The CDR3 is 14 residues long. The DNA for the CDR3 is TGCAGTGCTCGGACTAGCGGGGGTTACAATGAGCAGTTCTTC. Translating it yields CSARTSGGYNEQFF.

Only a few counts were recorded for this clonotype. The chain uses TRBV14 and TRBJ2-5; TRBD2 might be the D (5 bases). Per germline, CDR1 SGHDN and CDR2 FVKESK. V was trimmed by 1 base and J by 10 bases, leaving 10 bases between them. The CDR3 is 12 amino acids. The CDR3 spells CASSQVPGFQYF. DNA for the CDR3: TGTGCCAGCAGCCAAGTGCCGGGATTCCAGTACTTC. The full variable domain, completed using reference TRBV14 and TRBJ2-5, is EAGVTQFPSHSVIEKGQTVTLRCDPISGHDNLYWYRRVMGKEIKFLLHFVKESKQDESGMPNNRFLAERTGGTYSTLKVQPAELEDSGVYFCASSQVPGFQYFGPGTRLLVL.

This clonotype has ten or more counts. The rearrangement joins TRBV11-2 to TRBJ2-7, with 9 positions matching TRBD1. This CDR3 has 15 amino acids. Germline CDR1 is SGHAT and CDR2 is FQNNGV. The V gene end was trimmed by 1 base and the J gene end by 6 bases; junction bases not matched to a gene: 7. The CDR3 protein is CASSLVGTGKAEQYF. In DNA form, the CDR3 reads TGTGCCAGCAGCTTAGTAGGGACAGGGAAAGCCGAGCAGTACTTC. Based on the CDR3 plus reference TRBV11-2 and TRBJ2-7, the full variable domain is EAGVAQSPRYKIIEKRQSVAFWCNPISGHATLYWYQQILGQGPKLLIQFQNNGVVDDSQLPKDRFSAERLKGVDSTLKIQPAKLEDSAVYLCASSLVGTGKAEQYFGPGTRLTVT.